This record looks at one T cell receptor (beta chain) sequence and its context. Germline CDR1 DFQATT, CDR2 SNEGSKA (reference sequence). The CDR3 consists of 15 residues. V was cut by 0 bases and J by 2 bases, with 14 bases left in between. This sample was taken from a study of patients and donors after allogeneic stem cell transplantation. TCRdb re-derived calls from the RT-PCR reads in MiXCR, one entry per CDR3 protein. The profile shows 920,000 or so distinct CDR3 sequences, more than 15% of them singletons. This rearrangement joins TRBV20-1 to TRBJ2-7; weak D call: TRBD1 (6 bases). The clonotype originates from a human donor who was either an allogeneic HSCT recipient or a stem cell or donor lymphocyte infusion donor (not recorded which). It is not recorded whose cells these are; they may come from a transplant donor. The source material was blood, either unsorted or a sorted T cell fraction (not recorded which). The CDR3 DNA follows: TGCAGTGCTAGAGAGCAGGGGAAATCCCCCTACGAGCAGTACTTC. Residues: CSAREQGKSPYEQYF.